This T cell receptor (beta chain) was found in a study of blood T cell repertoires in COVID-19. Study at large: In each case, the material was cDNA or gDNA derived from T cells, B-cell-depleted T cells, or PBMCs.

Under the authors' procedure: Amplification with reference gene primers provided the estimates of nucleated cell counts. Here immunoSEQ multiplex PCR was the method, and the copy in TCRdb shows in-frame clones only, minus some. That table furnishes V, J and clone size, whereas the DNA furnished D and trimming. The sample yields tens of thousands of clones, roughly 80% seen once. The CDR3 consists of 16 residues. Germline CDR1 reads MGHRA; CDR2 reads YSYEKL. V trimming: 3 bases; J trimming: 5 bases; junction bases outside the gene matches: 10. This clonotype was sampled from an elderly woman with acute or convalescent COVID-19. The chain couples TRBV4-1 to TRBJ1-2, with 9 positions matching TRBD1. Material for sequencing was peripheral blood. The CDR3 nucleotides are TGCGCCAGCAGCCATCCCAGGACAGGGGAATGGTATGGCTACACCTTC. This translates into CASSHPRTGEWYGYTF.